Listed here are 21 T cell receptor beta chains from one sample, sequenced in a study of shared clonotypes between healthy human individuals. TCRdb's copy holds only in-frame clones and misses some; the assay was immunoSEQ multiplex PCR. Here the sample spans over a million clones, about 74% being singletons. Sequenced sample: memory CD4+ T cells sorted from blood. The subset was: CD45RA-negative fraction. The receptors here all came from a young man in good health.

Written as DNA, the CDR3 is TGTGCCAGCAGTGGATCCGGGACAGGGGGGAGAGGAGAAAAACTGTTTTTT. It translates to CASSGSGTGGRGEKLFF. V usage is TRBV28 and J usage is TRBJ1-4; TRBD1 agrees at 11 bases. The germline V gene encodes CDR1 MDHEN and CDR2 SYDVKM. The V segment lost 5 bases and the J segment 8 bases; nucleotides outside the gene matches: 13. The CDR3 runs to 17 residues.

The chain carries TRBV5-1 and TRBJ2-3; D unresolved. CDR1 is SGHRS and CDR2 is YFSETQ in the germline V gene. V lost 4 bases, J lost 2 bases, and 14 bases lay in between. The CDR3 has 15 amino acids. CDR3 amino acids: CASSPGPIPTDTQYF. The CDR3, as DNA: TGCGCCAGCAGCCCAGGACCTATCCCCACAGATACGCAGTATTTT.

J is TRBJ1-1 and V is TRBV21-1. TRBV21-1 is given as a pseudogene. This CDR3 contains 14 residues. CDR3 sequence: CASSKDPGNTEAFF. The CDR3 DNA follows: TGTGCCAGCAGCAAAGATCCGGGGAACACTGAAGCTTTCTTT.

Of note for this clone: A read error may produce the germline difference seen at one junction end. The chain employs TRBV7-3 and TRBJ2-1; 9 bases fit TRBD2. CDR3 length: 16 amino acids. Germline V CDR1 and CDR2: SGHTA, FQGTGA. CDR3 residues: CASSPSGTSSHNEQFF. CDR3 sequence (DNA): TGTGCCAGCAGCCCGAGCGGGACTAGCTCCCACAATGAGCAGTTCTTC.

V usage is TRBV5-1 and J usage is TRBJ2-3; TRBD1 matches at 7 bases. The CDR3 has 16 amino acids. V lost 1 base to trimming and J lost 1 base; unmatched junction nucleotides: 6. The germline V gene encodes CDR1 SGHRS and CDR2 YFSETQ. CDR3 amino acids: CASSLNRGMGTDTQYF. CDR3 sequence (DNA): TGCGCCAGCAGCTTGAACAGGGGAATGGGCACAGATACGCAGTATTTT.

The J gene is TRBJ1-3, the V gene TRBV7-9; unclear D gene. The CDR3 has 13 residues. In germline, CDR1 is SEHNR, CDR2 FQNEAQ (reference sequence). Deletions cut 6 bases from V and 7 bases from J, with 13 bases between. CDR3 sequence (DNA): TGTGCCAGCAGTTCGGACCCCCGTAACACCATATATTTT. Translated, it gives CASSSDPRNTIYF.

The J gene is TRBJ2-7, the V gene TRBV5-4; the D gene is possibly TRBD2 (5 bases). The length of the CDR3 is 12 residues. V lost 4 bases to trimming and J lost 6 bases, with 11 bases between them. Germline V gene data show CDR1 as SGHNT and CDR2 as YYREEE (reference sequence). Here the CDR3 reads CASSPRAGEQYF. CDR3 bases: TGTGCCAGCAGCCCCCGGGCGGGCGAGCAGTACTTC.

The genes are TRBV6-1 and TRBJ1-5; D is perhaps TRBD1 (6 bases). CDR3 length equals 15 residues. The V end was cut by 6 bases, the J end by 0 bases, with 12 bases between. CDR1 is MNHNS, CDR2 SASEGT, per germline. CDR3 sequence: CASRGGQYSNQPQHF. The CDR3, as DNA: TGTGCCAGCAGGGGGGGGCAATATAGCAATCAGCCCCAGCATTTT.

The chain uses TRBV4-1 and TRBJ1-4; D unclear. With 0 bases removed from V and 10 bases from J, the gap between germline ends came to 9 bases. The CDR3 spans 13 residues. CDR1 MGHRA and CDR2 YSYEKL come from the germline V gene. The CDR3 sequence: CASSQDPRGKLFF. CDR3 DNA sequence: TGCGCCAGCAGCCAAGACCCCCGGGGAAAACTGTTTTTT.

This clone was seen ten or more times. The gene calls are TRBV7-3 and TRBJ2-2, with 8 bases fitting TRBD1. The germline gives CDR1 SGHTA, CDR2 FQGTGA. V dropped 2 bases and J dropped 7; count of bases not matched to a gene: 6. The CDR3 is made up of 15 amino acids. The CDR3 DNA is TGTGCCAGCAGCTTATCTGGGACAGGCGTCGGGGAGCTGTTTTTT. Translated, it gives CASSLSGTGVGELFF.

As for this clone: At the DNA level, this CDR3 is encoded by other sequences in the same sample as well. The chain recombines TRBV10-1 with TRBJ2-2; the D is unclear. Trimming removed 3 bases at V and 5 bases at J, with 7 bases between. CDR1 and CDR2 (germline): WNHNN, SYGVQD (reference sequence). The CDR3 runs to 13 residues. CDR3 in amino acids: CASSERVTGELFF. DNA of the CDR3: TGCGCCAGCAGTGAAAGGGTGACCGGGGAGCTGTTTTTT.

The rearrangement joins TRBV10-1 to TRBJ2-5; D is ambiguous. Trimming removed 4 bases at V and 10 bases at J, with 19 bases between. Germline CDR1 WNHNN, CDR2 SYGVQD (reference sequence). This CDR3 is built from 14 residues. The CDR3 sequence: CASSGHGSAQYQYF. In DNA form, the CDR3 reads TGCGCCAGCAGTGGTCATGGAAGCGCACAGTACCAGTACTTC.

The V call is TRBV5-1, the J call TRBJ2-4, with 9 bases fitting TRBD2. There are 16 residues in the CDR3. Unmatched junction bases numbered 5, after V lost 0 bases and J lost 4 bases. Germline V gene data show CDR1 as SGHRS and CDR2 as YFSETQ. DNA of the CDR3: TGCGCCAGCAGCTTGGCCAGCGGGGGGATTAAAAACATTCAGTACTTC. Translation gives CASSLASGGIKNIQYF.

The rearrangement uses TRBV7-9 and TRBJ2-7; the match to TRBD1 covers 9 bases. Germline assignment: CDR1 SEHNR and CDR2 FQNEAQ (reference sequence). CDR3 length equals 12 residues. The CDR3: CASSSPPGTGSV. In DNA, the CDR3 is TGTGCCAGCAGCTCCCCCCCCGGGACAGGGTCGGTC.

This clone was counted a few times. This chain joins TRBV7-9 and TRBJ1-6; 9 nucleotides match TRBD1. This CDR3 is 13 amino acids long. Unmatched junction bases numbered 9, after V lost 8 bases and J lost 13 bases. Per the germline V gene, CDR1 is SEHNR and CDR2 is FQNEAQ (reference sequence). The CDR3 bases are TGTGCCAGCCGGGGACAGGGACCCTTGCCCCTCCACTTT. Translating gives CASRGQGPLPLHF.

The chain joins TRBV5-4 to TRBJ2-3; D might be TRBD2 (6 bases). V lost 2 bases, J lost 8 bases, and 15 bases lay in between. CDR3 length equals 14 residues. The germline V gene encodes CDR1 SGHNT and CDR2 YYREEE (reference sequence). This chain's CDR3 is CASSFIDGTGTQYF. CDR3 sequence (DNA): TGTGCCAGCAGCTTTATCGACGGGACTGGTACGCAGTATTTT.

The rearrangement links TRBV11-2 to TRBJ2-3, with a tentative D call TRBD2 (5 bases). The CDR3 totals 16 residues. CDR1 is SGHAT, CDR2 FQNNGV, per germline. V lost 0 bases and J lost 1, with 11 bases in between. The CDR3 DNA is TGTGCCAGCAGCTTAGATGTCTGGGGAGGCACAGATACGCAGTATTTT. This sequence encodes CASSLDVWGGTDTQYF.

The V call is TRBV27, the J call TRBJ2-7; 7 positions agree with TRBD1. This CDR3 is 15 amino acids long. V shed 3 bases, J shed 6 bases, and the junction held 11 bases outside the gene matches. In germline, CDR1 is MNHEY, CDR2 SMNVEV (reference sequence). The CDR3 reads CASSLGKGGLSEQYF. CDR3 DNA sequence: TGTGCCAGCAGTTTGGGGAAAGGGGGCCTTAGCGAGCAGTACTTC.

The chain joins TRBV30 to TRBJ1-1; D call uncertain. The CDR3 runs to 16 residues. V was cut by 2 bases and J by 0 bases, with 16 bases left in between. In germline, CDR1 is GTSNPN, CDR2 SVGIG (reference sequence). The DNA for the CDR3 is TGTGCCTGGAGTACCTCCCCTGCGGTAATGAACACTGAAGCTTTCTTT. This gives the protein CAWSTSPAVMNTEAFF. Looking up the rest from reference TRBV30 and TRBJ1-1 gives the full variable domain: SQTIHQWPATLVQPVGSPLSLECTVEGTSNPNLYWYRQAAGRGLQLLFYSVGIGQISSEVPQNLSASRPQDRQFILSSKKLLLSDSGFYLCAWSTSPAVMNTEAFFGQGTRLTVV.

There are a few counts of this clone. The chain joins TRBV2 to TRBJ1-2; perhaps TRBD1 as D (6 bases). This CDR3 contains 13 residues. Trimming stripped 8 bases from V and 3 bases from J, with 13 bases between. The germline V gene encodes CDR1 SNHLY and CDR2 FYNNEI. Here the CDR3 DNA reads TGTGCCAGCGGCCAGGGGCTGGACTATGGCTACACCTTC. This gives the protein CASGQGLDYGYTF.

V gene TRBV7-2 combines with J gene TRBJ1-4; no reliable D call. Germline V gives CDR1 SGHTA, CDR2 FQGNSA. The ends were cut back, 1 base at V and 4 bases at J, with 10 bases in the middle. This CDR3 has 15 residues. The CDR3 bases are TGTGCCAGCAGCTTAGGGGTCCCGGTTAATGAAAAACTGTTTTTT. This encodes CASSLGVPVNEKLFF.